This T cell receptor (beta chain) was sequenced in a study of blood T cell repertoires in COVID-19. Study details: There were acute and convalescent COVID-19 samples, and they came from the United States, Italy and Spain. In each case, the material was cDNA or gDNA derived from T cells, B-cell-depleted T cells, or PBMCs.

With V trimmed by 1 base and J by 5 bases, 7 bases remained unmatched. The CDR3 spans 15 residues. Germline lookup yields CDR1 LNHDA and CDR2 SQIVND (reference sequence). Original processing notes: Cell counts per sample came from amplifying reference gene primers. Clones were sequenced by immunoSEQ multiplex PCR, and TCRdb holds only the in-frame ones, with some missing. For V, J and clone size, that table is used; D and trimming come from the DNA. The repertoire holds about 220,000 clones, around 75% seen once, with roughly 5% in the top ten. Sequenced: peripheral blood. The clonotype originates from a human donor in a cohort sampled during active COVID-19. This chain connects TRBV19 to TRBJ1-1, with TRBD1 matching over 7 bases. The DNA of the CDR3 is TGTGCCAGTAGTATAGGACAGGGTAGGAGGACTGAAGCTTTCTTT. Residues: CASSIGQGRRTEAFF. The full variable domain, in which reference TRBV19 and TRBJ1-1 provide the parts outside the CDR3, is DGGITQSPKYLFRKEGQNVTLSCEQNLNHDAMYWYRQDPGQGLRLIYYSQIVNDFQKGDIAEGYSVSREKKESFPLTVTSAQKNPTAFYLCASSIGQGRRTEAFFGQGTRLTVV.